The entry below describes one T cell receptor beta chain. The antigen is unknown. The sample is drawn from a study of T cell responses to AZD1222 COVID-19 vaccine. CDR3 length: 15 residues. Trimming at V came to 5 bases and at J to 6 bases, leaving 9 bases not matched to a gene. Germline CDR1 reads SEHNR; CDR2 reads FQNEAQ (reference sequence). Profiled with immunoSEQ multiplex PCR; TCRdb holds only in-frame clones, not every one. This sample yields roughly 120,000 clones, of which over 75% are seen a single time; roughly a tenth belongs to the top ten. Notes on the study in general: Clonal diversity was possibly underestimated; the donors were predominantly white British and more often female. Repertoire collection took place solely once the T cell response had peaked. Recipients of two AZD1222 doses showed rising Spike-specific TCR breadth and depth. Spike regions recognized by vaccine-associated CD4 TCRs spanned the protein, led by 160-218 and 743-854.

The rearrangement joins TRBV7-9 to TRBJ1-4; 7 nucleotides match TRBD1. This receptor was identified in an adult in good health. Sequencing was performed on peripheral blood, taken on day 0 of AZD1222 vaccination. CDR3 amino acids: CASSPRGGRYEKLFF. For the CDR3, the DNA is TGTGCCAGCAGCCCCAGGGGGGGGCGCTATGAAAAACTGTTTTTT. The entire variable domain, with the rest obtained from reference TRBV7-9 and TRBJ1-4, is as follows: DTGVSQNPRHKITKRGQNVTFRCDPISEHNRLYWYRQTLGQGPEFLTYFQNEAQLEKSRLLSDRFSAERPKGSFSTLEIQRTEQGDSAMYLCASSPRGGRYEKLFFGSGTQLSVL.